The 19 T cell receptor beta chains given below trace back to one sample, sequenced in a study of neurological immune-mediated disorders. Using its own MiXCR run on the 5' RACE reads, TCRdb lists one record per CDR3 protein. The sample carries some 49,000 distinct CDR3 sequences, more than 8.5% recorded once. Regarding time point: longitudinal time-point 1 (baseline). Sequenced input: PBMCs. These receptors all stem from a woman aged 40 to 55 in good health.

This clonotype was detected ten times or more. The chain employs TRBV5-8 and TRBJ2-1; TRBD2 aligns across 8 bases. Germline CDR1 and CDR2: SGHTS and YDEGEE. CDR3 size: 17 residues. The junction had 8 bases not matched to a gene; V was cut back by 0 bases and J by 3 bases. CDR3 region: CASSLAGGSGSYNEQFF. The DNA for the CDR3 is TGTGCCAGCAGCTTGGCGGGGGGGAGCGGGAGCTACAATGAGCAGTTCTTC.

This clonotype has a count of ten or more. The chain's CDR3 is CASSSYFGVAGQPQHF. The DNA of the CDR3 is TGTGCCAGCAGCTCTTACTTTGGGGTTGCGGGGCAGCCCCAGCATTTT. The rearrangement joins TRBV7-2 to TRBJ1-5; no reliable D call. With 4 bases removed from V and 7 bases from J, the gap between germline ends came to 20 bases. Germline CDR1 reads SGHTA; CDR2 reads FQGNSA. This CDR3 has 16 residues.

This clonotype was counted at least ten times. The chain couples TRBV5-5 to TRBJ2-4, with TRBD2 as a possible D gene (6 bases). V dropped 0 bases and J dropped 8 bases, with 15 bases sitting between them. CDR1 SGHKS and CDR2 YYEKEE come from the germline V gene (reference sequence). The CDR3 loop spans 15 amino acids. Here the CDR3 DNA reads TGTGCCAGCAGCTTGGGGAGGGCGATTAGGGACATTCAGTACTTC. This gives the protein CASSLGRAIRDIQYF.

The genes are TRBV6-2 or TRBV6-3 and TRBJ2-3; D might be TRBD2 (5 bases). This CDR3 has 13 amino acids. Germline V gene data show CDR1 as MNHEY and CDR2 as SVGEGT. Between the trimmed V and J ends, which lost 10 bases and 2 bases, there was a span of 13 bases. CDR3 bases: TGTGCCACCAAGGAGGATAACACAGATACGCAGTATTTT. Translating it yields CATKEDNTDTQYF.

This clonotype was detected many times. For the CDR3, the DNA is TGTGCCAGCAGCCAGACTATGAACACTGAAGCTTTCTTT. Its translation: CASSQTMNTEAFF. The chain recombines TRBV4-2 with TRBJ1-1, with D uncertain. This CDR3 spans 13 amino acids. In germline, CDR1 is LGHNA, CDR2 YNFKEQ. Trimming pared 3 bases from V and 0 bases from J, leaving 5 bases between.

There are many counts of this clonotype. The chain uses TRBV12-3 or TRBV12-4 and TRBJ1-2, with D tentatively TRBD1 (5 bases). The CDR3 has 15 residues. V was clipped by 6 bases and J by 5 bases, with 19 bases between them. CDR3 region: CASSSGTGRRYGYTF. In DNA form, the CDR3 reads TGTGCCAGCAGCTCCGGGACGGGCCGACGGTATGGCTACACCTTC.

This clonotype was counted only a few times. This sequence joins TRBV15 and TRBJ2-1; D is undetermined. CDR1 is LNHNV and CDR2 is YYDKDF in the germline V gene (reference sequence). The V end lost 0 bases, the J end lost 5 bases, and 8 bases lay between the germline ends. The CDR3 has 14 amino acids. The CDR3 nucleotides are TGTGCCACCAGCAGAGATCGTTGGGACAATGAGCAGTTCTTC. It translates to CATSRDRWDNEQFF.

At least ten counts were recorded for this clonotype. J is TRBJ2-1 and V is TRBV18; TRBD1 might be the D (6 bases). This CDR3 spans 13 amino acids. Germline CDR1 is KGHSH and CDR2 is LQKENI. Trimming left V 2 bases short and J 7 bases short, with 9 bases between. In nucleotides, the CDR3 is TGTGCCAGCTCACCAGCAGGGGATAATGAGCAGTTCTTC. This codes for CASSPAGDNEQFF.

This clonotype was picked up many times. This chain joins TRBV12-3 or TRBV12-4 and TRBJ1-3, with D uncertain. V lost 7 bases and J lost 0, with 10 bases in between. This CDR3 spans 14 amino acids. The CDR3 sequence is CASNQKSSGNTIYF. The CDR3 DNA is TGTGCCAGCAATCAAAAGAGCTCTGGAAACACCATATATTTT.

This clonotype was counted at least ten times. This chain connects TRBV5-1 to TRBJ1-2; D is undetermined. Trimming removed 0 bases from V and 3 bases from J, with 12 bases in between. Germline V gene data show CDR1 as SGHRS and CDR2 as YFSETQ. This CDR3 is 15 amino acids long. CDR3 amino acids: CASSLAGSKDYGYTF. CDR3 DNA sequence: TGCGCCAGCAGCTTGGCGGGGAGTAAGGACTATGGCTACACCTTC.

This clonotype came up many times. With a much larger clone just one base away, this may be a read error. The chain links TRBV7-8 to TRBJ2-6; no definite D call. This CDR3 has 16 residues. Germline V gene lookup returns CDR1 SGHVS and CDR2 FQNEAQ. CDR3 residues: CVSSLNPVSGANVLTF. For the CDR3, the DNA is TGTGTCAGCAGCTTAAATCCTGTATCCGGGGCCAACGTCCTGACTTTC.

This clonotype was counted ten times or more. This chain connects TRBV12-3 or TRBV12-4 to TRBJ2-3, with D possibly being TRBD1 or TRBD2 (5 bases each). Trimming left V 6 bases short and J 3 bases short, with 19 bases between. The CDR3 loop spans 16 amino acids. This chain's CDR3 is CASSRPGTPVTDTQYF. CDR3 sequence (DNA): TGTGCCAGCAGCCGTCCCGGGACCCCTGTGACAGATACGCAGTATTTT.

The chain carries TRBV11-1 and TRBJ2-2; 11 positions agree with TRBD1. Losses at the gene ends were 5 bases for V and 4 bases for J; bases not matched to a gene: 3. This CDR3 has 15 residues. Germline V gene sequence: CDR1 SGHAT, CDR2 FQDESV (reference sequence). CDR3 protein: CASSKGQGVTGELFF. CDR3 bases: TGTGCCAGCAGCAAGGGACAGGGGGTCACCGGGGAGCTGTTTTTT. The variable domain in full, completed from reference TRBV11-1 and TRBJ2-2, reads EAEVAQSPRYKITEKSQAVAFWCDPISGHATLYWYRQILGQGPELLVQFQDESVVDDSQLPKDRFSAERLKGVDSTLKIQPAELGDSAMYLCASSKGQGVTGELFFGEGSRLTVL.

This clonotype was seen at least ten times. The chain carries TRBV6-2 or TRBV6-3 and TRBJ2-1; D may be TRBD2 (6 bases). The V gene lost 8 bases and the J gene lost 3 bases, with 14 bases spanning the gap. Germline assignment: CDR1 MNHEY and CDR2 SVGEGT. The CDR3 covers 14 residues. In nucleotides, the CDR3 is TGTGCCAGCCGGGAGCGGACGGTCTACAATGAGCAGTTCTTC. Translating gives CASRERTVYNEQFF.

This clonotype was picked up many times. V gene TRBV6-1 combines with J gene TRBJ2-7; 7 nucleotides agree with TRBD2. The germline V gene encodes CDR1 MNHNS and CDR2 SASEGT. The CDR3 runs 14 residues. Trimming at V came to 5 bases and at J to 1 base, leaving 5 bases not matched to a gene. The CDR3 reads CASSWDYHSYEQYF. The CDR3 DNA is TGTGCCAGCAGTTGGGACTACCATTCCTACGAGCAGTACTTC.

This clonotype was counted at least ten times. The rearrangement links TRBV5-1 to TRBJ1-1; no definite D call. Trimming removed 1 base from V and 1 base from J, with 8 bases in between. Germline loops: CDR1 SGHRS, CDR2 YFSETQ. This CDR3 is built from 14 residues. The CDR3 region is CASSLLAGNTEAFF. The CDR3 nucleotides are TGCGCCAGCAGCTTGTTGGCGGGGAACACTGAAGCTTTCTTT.

This clonotype was counted ten times or more. This sequence joins TRBV7-3 and TRBJ1-1; D gene ambiguous. Germline values: CDR1 SGHTA, CDR2 FQGTGA. The CDR3 covers 13 residues. The ends were cut back, 6 bases at V and 4 bases at J, with 12 bases in the middle. The CDR3 reads CASSQDPGTEAFF. Written as DNA, the CDR3 is TGTGCCAGCAGTCAAGACCCAGGCACTGAAGCTTTCTTT.

With respect to this clonotype: This may stem from a read error, because a much larger clone lies one nucleotide away. The J gene is TRBJ2-1, the V gene TRBV20-1, with TRBD2 matching 12 bases. Germline V gives CDR1 DFQATT, CDR2 SNEGSKA (reference sequence). The CDR3 length is 12 residues. The CDR3 protein is CMTSGSWGEQFF. The CDR3 nucleotides are TGCATGACTAGCGGGAGTTGGGGTGAGCAGTTCTTC.

This sequence joins TRBV6-1 and TRBJ2-5; D is perhaps TRBD2 (6 bases). Germline loops: CDR1 MNHNS, CDR2 SASEGT. This CDR3 region has 13 residues. Trimming stripped 6 bases from V and 4 bases from J, with 12 bases between. CDR3 protein: CASRAAGTETQYF. As DNA, the CDR3 is TGTGCCAGCAGAGCGGCGGGGACAGAGACCCAGTACTTC.